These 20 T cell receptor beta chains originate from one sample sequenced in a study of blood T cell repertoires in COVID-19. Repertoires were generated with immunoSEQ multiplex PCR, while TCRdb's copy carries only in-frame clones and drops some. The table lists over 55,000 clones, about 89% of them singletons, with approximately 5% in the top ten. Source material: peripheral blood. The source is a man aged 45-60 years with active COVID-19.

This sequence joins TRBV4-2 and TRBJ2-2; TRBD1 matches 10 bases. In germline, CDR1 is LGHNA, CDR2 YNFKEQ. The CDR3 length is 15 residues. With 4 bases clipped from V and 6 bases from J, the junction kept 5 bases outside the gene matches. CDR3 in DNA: TGTGCCAGCAGCCCACGACAGGGGGCAGCCGGGGAGCTGTTTTTT. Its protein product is CASSPRQGAAGELFF.

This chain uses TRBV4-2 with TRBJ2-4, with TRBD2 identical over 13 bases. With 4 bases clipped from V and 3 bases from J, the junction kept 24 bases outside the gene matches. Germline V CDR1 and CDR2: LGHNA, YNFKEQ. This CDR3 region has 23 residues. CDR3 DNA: TGTGCCAGCAGCCCGCGACTAGCGGGAGGTTCTAAAAACATAGACCTCGGCAAAAACATTCAGTACTTC. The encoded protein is CASSPRLAGGSKNIDLGKNIQYF.

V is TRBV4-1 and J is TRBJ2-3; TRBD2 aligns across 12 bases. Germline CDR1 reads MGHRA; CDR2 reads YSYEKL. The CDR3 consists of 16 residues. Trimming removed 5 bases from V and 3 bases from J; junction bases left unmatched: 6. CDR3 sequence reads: CASSERTSGKTDTQYF. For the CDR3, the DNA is TGCGCCAGCAGCGAGAGGACTAGCGGGAAGACAGATACGCAGTATTTT.

The CDR3 sequence: CASSQPGTIRELFF. DNA of the CDR3: TGTGCCAGCAGTCAACCTGGGACAATCAGGGAGCTGTTTTTT. The genes are TRBV28 and TRBJ2-2; maybe TRBD1 (6 bases). The CDR3 runs to 14 residues. V was pared by 5 bases and J by 9 bases, with 16 bases between. Germline V lookup: CDR1 MDHEN, CDR2 SYDVKM.

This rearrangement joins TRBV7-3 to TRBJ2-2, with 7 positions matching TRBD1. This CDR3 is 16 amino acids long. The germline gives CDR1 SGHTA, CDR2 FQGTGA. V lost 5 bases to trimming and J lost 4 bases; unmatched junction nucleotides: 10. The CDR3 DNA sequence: TGTGCCAGCAGCCCCCGACAGGGTCTAGGCACCGGGGAGCTGTTTTTT. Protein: CASSPRQGLGTGELFF. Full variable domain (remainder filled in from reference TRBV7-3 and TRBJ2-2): GAGVSQTPSNKVTEKGKYVELRCDPISGHTALYWYRQSLGQGPEFLIYFQGTGAADDSGLPNDRFFAVRPEGSVSTLKIQRTERGDSAVYLCASSPRQGLGTGELFFGEGSRLTVL.

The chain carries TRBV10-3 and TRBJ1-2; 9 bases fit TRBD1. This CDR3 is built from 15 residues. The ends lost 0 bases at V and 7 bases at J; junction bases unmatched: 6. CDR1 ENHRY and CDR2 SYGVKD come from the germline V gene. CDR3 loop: CAISESLTGGSGYTF. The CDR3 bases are TGTGCCATCAGTGAGTCCCTTACAGGGGGCTCTGGCTACACCTTC.

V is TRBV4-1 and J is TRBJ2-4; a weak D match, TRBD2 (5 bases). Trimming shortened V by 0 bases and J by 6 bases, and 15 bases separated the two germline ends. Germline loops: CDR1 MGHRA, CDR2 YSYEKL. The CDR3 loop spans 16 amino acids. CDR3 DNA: TGCGCCAGCAGCCAAGATTTCACGGCGGGTGCAAACATTCAGTACTTC. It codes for CASSQDFTAGANIQYF.

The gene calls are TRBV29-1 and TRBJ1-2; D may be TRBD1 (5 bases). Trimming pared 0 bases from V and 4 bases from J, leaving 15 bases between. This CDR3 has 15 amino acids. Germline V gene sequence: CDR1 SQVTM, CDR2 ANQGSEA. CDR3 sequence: CSVEDFVRDFYGYTF. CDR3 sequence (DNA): TGCAGCGTTGAAGATTTTGTCAGGGATTTCTATGGCTACACCTTC.

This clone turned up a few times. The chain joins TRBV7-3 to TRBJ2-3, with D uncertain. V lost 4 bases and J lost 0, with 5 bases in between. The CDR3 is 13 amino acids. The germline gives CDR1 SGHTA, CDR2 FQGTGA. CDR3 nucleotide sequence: TGTGCCAGCAGCTCTACTAGCACAGATACGCAGTATTTT. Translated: CASSSTSTDTQYF.

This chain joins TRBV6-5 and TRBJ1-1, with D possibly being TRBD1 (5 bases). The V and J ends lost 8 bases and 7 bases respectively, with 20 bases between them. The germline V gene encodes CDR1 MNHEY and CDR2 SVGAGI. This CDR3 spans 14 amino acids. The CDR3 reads CASRQTRTVGEAFF. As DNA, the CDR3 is TGTGCCAGCCGACAGACACGAACGGTCGGTGAAGCTTTCTTT.

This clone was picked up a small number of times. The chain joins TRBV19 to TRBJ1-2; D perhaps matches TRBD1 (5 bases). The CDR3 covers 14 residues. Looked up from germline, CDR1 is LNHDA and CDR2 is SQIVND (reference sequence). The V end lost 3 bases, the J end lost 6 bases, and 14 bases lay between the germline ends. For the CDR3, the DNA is TGTGCCAGTAGTATGAATCGCAGGGTACATGGCTACACCTTC. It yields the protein CASSMNRRVHGYTF. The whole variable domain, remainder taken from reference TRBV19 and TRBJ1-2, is DGGITQSPKYLFRKEGQNVTLSCEQNLNHDAMYWYRQDPGQGLRLIYYSQIVNDFQKGDIAEGYSVSREKKESFPLTVTSAQKNPTAFYLCASSMNRRVHGYTFGSGTRLTVV.

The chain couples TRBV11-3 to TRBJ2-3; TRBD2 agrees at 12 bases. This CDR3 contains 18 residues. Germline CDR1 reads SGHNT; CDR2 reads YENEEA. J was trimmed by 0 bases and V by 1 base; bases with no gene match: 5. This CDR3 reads CASSLGLTSGRSTDTQYF. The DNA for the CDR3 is TGTGCCAGCAGCTTAGGCCTGACTAGCGGGAGAAGCACAGATACGCAGTATTTT.

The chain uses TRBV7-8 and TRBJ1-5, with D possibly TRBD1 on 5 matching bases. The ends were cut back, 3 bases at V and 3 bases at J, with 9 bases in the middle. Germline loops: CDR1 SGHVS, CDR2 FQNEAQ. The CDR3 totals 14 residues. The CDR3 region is CASSFDSLNQPQHF. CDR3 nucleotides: TGTGCCAGCAGCTTCGACAGCCTCAATCAGCCCCAGCATTTT.

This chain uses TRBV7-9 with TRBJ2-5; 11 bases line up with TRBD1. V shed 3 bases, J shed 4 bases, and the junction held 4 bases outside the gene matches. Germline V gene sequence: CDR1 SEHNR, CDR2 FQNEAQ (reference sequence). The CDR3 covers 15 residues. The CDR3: CASSFPDRGRETQYF. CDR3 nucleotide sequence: TGTGCCAGCAGCTTCCCGGACAGGGGGCGAGAGACCCAGTACTTC.

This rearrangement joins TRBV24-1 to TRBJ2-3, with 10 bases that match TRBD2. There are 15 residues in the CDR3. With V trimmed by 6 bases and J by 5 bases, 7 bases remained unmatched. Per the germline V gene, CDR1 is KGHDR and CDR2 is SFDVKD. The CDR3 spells CATSNRLAGEDTQYF. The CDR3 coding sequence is TGTGCCACCAGTAATCGGCTAGCGGGAGAAGATACGCAGTATTTT.

The CDR3, as DNA: TGTGCCAGTAGTATAGGACAGAACAATGAGCAGTTCTTC. Protein sequence: CASSIGQNNEQFF. This rearrangement joins TRBV19 to TRBJ2-1; D perhaps matches TRBD1 (5 bases). The germline gives CDR1 LNHDA, CDR2 SQIVND (reference sequence). V was cut by 1 base and J by 5 bases, with 6 bases left in between. The CDR3 extends over 13 amino acids.

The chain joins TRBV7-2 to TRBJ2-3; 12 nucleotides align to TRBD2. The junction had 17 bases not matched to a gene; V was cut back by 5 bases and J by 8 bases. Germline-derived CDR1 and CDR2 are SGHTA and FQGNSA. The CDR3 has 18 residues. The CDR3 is CASSPARDPSGRVFTQYF. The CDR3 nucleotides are TGTGCCAGCAGCCCAGCGAGGGACCCTAGCGGGAGGGTCTTTACGCAGTATTTT. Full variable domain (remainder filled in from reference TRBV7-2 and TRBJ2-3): GAGVSQSPSNKVTEKGKDVELRCDPISGHTALYWYRQSLGQGLEFLIYFQGNSAPDKSGLPSDRFSAERTGGSVSTLTIQRTQQEDSAVYLCASSPARDPSGRVFTQYFGPGTRLTVL.

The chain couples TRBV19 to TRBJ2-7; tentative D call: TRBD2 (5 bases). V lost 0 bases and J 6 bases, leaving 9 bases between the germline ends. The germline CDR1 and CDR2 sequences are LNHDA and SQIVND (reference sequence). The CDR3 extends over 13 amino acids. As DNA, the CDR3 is TGTGCCAGTAGTATAGAGCAAGGAGGCGAGCAGTACTTC. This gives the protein CASSIEQGGEQYF.

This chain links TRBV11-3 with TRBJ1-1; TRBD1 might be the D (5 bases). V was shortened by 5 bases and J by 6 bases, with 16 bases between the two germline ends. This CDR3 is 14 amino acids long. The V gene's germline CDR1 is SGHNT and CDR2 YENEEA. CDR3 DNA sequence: TGTGCCAGCAGCGAGAGGGACGGGGGGGCTGAAGCTTTCTTT. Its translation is CASSERDGGAEAFF.

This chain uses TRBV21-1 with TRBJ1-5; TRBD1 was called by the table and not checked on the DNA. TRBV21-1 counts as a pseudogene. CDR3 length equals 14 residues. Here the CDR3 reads CASGPRDKNQPQHF. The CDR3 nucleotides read TGTGCCAGCGGCCCCCGGGACAAGAATCAGCCCCAGCATTTT.